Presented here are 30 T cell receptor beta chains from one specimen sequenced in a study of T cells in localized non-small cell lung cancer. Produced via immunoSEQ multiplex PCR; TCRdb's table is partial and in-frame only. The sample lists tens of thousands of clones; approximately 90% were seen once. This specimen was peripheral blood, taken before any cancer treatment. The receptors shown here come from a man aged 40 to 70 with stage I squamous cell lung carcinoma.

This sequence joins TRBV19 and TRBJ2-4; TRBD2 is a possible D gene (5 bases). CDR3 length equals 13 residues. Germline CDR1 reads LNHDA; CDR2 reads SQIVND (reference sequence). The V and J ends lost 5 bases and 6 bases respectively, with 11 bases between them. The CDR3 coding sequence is TGTGCCAGTAGTTCGAGGGAAACAAACATTCAGTACTTC. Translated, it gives CASSSRETNIQYF. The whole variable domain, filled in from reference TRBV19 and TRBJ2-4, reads DGGITQSPKYLFRKEGQNVTLSCEQNLNHDAMYWYRQDPGQGLRLIYYSQIVNDFQKGDIAEGYSVSREKKESFPLTVTSAQKNPTAFYLCASSSRETNIQYFGAGTRLSVL.

For the CDR3, the DNA is TGTGCCAGCAGCCCTGGGGCAGGGGATACCTACGAGCAGTACTTC. Translation gives CASSPGAGDTYEQYF. The V call is TRBV9, the J call TRBJ2-7; possible D gene TRBD1, 6 bases. CDR3 length: 15 amino acids. V lost 4 bases and J lost 2, with 16 bases in between. In germline, CDR1 is SGDLS, CDR2 YYNGEE.

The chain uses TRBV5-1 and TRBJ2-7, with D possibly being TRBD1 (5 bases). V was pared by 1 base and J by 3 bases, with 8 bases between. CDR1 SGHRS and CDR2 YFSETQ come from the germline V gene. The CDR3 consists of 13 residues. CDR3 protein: CASSLQGDYEQYF. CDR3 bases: TGCGCCAGCAGCTTGCAAGGGGACTACGAGCAGTACTTC.

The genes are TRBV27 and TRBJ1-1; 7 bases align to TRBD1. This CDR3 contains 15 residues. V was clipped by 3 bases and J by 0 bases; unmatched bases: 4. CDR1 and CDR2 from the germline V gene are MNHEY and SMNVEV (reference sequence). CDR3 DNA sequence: TGTGCCAGCAGTTTGTCCCAGGGGGTGAACACTGAAGCTTTCTTT. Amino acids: CASSLSQGVNTEAFF.

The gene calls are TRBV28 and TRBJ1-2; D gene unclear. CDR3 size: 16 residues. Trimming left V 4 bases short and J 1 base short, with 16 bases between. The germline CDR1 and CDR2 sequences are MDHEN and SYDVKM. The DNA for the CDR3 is TGTGCCAGCAGTTCGTACGAAGGAACAGTTAACTATGGCTACACCTTC. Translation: CASSSYEGTVNYGYTF.

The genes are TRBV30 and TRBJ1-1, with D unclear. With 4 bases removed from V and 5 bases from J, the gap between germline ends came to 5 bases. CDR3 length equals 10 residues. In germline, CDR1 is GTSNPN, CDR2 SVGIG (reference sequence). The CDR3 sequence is CAWMRTEAFF. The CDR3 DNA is TGTGCCTGGATGAGGACTGAAGCTTTCTTT.

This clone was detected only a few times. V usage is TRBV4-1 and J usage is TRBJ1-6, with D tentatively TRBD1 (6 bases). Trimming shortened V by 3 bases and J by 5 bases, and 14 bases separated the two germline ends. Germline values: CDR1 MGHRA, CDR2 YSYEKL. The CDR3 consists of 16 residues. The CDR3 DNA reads TGCGCCAGCAGCCAGGGGACAAACTGGGATAATTCACCCCTCCACTTT. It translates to CASSQGTNWDNSPLHF.

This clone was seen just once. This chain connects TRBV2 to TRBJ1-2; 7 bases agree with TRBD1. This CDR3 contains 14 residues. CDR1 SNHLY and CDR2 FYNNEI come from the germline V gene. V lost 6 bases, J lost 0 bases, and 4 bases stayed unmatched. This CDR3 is CASRGTVSNYGYTF. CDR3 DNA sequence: TGTGCCAGCAGGGGGACAGTTTCTAACTATGGCTACACCTTC.

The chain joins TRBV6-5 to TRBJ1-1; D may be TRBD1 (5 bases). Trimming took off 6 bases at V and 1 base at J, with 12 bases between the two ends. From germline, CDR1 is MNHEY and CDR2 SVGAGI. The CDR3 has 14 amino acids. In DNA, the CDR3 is TGTGCCAGCAGACTGGACAACACGAACACTGAAGCTTTCTTT. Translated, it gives CASRLDNTNTEAFF.

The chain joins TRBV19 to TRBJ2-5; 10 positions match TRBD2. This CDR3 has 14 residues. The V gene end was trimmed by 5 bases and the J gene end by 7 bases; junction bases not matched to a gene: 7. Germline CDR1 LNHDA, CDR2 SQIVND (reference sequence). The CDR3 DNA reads TGTGCCAGTAGTTTGCTAGCGGGGGAGGGGACCCAGTACTTC. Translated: CASSLLAGEGTQYF.

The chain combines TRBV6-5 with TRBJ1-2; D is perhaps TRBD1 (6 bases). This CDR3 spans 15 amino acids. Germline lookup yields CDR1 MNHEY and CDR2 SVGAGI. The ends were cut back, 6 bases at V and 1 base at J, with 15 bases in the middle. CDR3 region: CASRVSGAINYGYTF. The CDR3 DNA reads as TGTGCCAGCAGAGTCTCGGGGGCGATTAACTATGGCTACACCTTC.

CDR3 residues: CASSRGGRTDTQYF. As DNA, the CDR3 is TGTGCCAGTTCTCGTGGGGGGAGAACAGATACGCAGTATTTT. The chain has TRBV11-3 and TRBJ2-3, with TRBD2 as a possible D gene (6 bases). CDR1 and CDR2 (germline): SGHNT, YENEEA. CDR3 length equals 14 residues. V was shortened by 9 bases and J by 3 bases, with 16 bases between the two germline ends.

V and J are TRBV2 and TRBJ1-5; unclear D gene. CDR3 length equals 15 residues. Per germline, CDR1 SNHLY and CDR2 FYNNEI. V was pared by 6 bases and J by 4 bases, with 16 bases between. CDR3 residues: CASRAGLAGNQPQHF. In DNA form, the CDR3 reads TGTGCCAGCAGGGCCGGACTAGCAGGAAATCAGCCCCAGCATTTT.

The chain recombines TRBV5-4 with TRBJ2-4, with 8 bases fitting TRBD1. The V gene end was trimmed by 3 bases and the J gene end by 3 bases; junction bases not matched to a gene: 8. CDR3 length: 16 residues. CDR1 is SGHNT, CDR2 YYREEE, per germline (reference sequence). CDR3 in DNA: TGTGCCAGCAGCTCGGGCCAGGGGGCTGGCAAAAACATTCAGTACTTC. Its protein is CASSSGQGAGKNIQYF.

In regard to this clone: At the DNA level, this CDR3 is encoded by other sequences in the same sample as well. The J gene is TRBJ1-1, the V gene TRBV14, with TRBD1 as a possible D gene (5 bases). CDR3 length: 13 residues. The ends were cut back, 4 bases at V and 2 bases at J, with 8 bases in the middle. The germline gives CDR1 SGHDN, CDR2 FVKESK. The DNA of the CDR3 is TGTGCCAGCAGCCTCCAGGGTAACACTGAAGCTTTCTTT. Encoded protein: CASSLQGNTEAFF. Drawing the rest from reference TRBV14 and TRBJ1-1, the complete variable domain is EAGVTQFPSHSVIEKGQTVTLRCDPISGHDNLYWYRRVMGKEIKFLLHFVKESKQDESGMPNNRFLAERTGGTYSTLKVQPAELEDSGVYFCASSLQGNTEAFFGQGTRLTVV.

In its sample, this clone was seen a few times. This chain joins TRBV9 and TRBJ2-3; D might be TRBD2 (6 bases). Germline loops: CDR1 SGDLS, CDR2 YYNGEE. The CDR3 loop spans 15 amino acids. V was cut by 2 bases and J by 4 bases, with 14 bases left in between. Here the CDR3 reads CASSVNPGGADTQYF. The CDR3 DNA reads TGTGCCAGCAGCGTTAACCCCGGAGGGGCAGATACGCAGTATTTT.

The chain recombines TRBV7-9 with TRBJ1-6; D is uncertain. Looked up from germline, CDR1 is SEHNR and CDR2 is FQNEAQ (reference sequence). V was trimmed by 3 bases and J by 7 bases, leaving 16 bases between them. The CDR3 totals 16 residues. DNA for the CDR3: TGTGCCAGCAGCTTGACGGATAGCCTTTTGAATTCACCCCTCCACTTT. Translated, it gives CASSLTDSLLNSPLHF.

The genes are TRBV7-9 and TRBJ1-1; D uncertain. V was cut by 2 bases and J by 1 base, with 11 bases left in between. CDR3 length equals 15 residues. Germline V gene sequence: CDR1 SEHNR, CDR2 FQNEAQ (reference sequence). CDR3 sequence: CASSLLYRGNTEAFF. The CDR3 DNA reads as TGTGCCAGCAGCTTACTGTATCGGGGGAACACTGAAGCTTTCTTT.

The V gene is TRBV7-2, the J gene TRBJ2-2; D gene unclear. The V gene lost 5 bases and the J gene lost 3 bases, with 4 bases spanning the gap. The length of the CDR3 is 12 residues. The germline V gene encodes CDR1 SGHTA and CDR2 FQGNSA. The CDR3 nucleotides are TGTGCCAGCAGCCGCGACACCGGGGAGCTGTTTTTT. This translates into CASSRDTGELFF.

The CDR3 sequence: CASSLDRVNTEAFF. In DNA, the CDR3 is TGCGCCAGCAGCTTGGACAGGGTGAACACTGAAGCTTTCTTT. J is TRBJ1-1 and V is TRBV5-1; D might be TRBD1 (6 bases). The CDR3 sequence is 14 residues long. The germline V gene has CDR1 SGHRS and CDR2 YFSETQ. V gave up 0 bases and J gave up 0 bases, with 6 bases separating them.

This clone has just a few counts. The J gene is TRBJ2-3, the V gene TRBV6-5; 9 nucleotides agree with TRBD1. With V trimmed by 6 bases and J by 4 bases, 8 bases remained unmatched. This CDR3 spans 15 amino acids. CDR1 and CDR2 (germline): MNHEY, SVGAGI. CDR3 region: CASSPPDRGADTQYF. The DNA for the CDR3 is TGTGCCAGCAGCCCCCCGGACAGGGGCGCAGATACGCAGTATTTT.

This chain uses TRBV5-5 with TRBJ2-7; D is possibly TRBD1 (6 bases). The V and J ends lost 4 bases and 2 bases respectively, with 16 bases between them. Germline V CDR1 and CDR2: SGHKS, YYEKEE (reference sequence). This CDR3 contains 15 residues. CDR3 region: CASSPRGGDPYEQYF. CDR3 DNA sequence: TGTGCCAGCAGCCCGAGAGGGGGAGACCCCTACGAGCAGTACTTC.

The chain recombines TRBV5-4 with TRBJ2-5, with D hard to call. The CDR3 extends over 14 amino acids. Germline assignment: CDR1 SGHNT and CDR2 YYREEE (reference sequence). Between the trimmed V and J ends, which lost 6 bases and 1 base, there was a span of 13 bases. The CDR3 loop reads CASNGPELQETQYF. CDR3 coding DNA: TGTGCCAGCAACGGCCCAGAACTCCAAGAGACCCAGTACTTC.

Here the CDR3 reads CASSLGVRGTEAFF. Written as DNA, the CDR3 is TGTGCCAGCAGCTTAGGCGTCCGAGGGACTGAAGCTTTCTTT. The chain is built from TRBV7-9 and TRBJ1-1; no clear D gene. Germline V CDR1 and CDR2: SEHNR, FQNEAQ (reference sequence). The V end was cut by 1 base, the J end by 5 bases, with 11 bases between. This CDR3 is built from 14 residues.

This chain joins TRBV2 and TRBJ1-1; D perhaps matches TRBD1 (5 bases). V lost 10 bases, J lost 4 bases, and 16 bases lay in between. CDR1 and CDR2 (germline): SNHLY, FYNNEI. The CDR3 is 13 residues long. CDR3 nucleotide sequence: TGTGCCACCGTGAGGGGCGTTGGCACTGAAGCTTTCTTT. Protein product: CATVRGVGTEAFF.

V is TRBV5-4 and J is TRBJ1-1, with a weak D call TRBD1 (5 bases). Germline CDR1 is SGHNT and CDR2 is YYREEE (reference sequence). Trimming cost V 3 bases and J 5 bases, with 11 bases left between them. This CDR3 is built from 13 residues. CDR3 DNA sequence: TGTGCCAGCAGCTCGACCAGGGTTACTGAAGCTTTCTTT. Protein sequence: CASSSTRVTEAFF.

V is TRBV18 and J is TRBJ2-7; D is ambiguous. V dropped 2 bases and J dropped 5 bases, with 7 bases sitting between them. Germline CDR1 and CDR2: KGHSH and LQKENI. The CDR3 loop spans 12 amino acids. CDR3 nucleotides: TGTGCCAGCTCACCATACGGCGACGAGCAGTACTTC. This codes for CASSPYGDEQYF.

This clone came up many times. The CDR3 DNA sequence: TGTGCCAGCAGTACCGGGACGGTGGTCTATGGCTACACCTTC. Protein product: CASSTGTVVYGYTF. V usage is TRBV5-6 and J usage is TRBJ1-2; the D gene is possibly TRBD1 (5 bases). From germline, CDR1 is SGHDT and CDR2 YYEEEE. Trimming stripped 5 bases from V and 4 bases from J, with 15 bases between. CDR3 length equals 14 residues.

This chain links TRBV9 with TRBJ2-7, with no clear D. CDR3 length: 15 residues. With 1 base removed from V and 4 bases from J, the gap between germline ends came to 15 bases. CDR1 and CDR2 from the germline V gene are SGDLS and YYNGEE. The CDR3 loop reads CASSVNVGSSYEQYF. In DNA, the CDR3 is TGTGCCAGCAGCGTAAACGTCGGTAGTTCATACGAGCAGTACTTC.

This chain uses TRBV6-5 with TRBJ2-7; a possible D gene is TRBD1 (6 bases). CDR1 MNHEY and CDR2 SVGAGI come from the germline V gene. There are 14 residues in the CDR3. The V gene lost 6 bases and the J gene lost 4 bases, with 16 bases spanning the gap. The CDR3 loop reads CASSPPGTRYEQYF. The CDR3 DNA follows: TGTGCCAGCAGCCCCCCAGGGACAAGATACGAGCAGTACTTC.